This T cell receptor (beta chain) appears in the sequencing data of a study of post-analysis software for immune sequencing data. Study-level findings and limits: Roughly 5 TRBV segments (TRBV5-6, TRBV5-1 and TRBV20-1 among them) occurred more frequently in patients than in controls.

Unique-molecular-identifier-tagged TCR beta cDNA libraries were used. One entry per CDR3 protein results from TCRdb running MiXCR on the PCR reads. The sample comprises roughly 730,000 distinct CDR3 sequences, just under 30% of which are singletons, and about 0.5% rests with the top ten. V was trimmed by 5 bases and J by 7 bases, leaving 2 bases between them. Germline-derived CDR1 and CDR2 are DFQATT and SNEGSKA (reference sequence). The CDR3 has 9 amino acids. This clonotype was observed a single time. Its antigen is not known. The rearrangement joins TRBV20-1 to TRBJ2-2; D uncertain. This TCR came from a girl aged 5-17 years with multiple sclerosis. The sample comprised blood. CDR3 protein: CSAYGELFF. For the CDR3, the DNA is TGCAGTGCTTACGGGGAGCTGTTTTTT.